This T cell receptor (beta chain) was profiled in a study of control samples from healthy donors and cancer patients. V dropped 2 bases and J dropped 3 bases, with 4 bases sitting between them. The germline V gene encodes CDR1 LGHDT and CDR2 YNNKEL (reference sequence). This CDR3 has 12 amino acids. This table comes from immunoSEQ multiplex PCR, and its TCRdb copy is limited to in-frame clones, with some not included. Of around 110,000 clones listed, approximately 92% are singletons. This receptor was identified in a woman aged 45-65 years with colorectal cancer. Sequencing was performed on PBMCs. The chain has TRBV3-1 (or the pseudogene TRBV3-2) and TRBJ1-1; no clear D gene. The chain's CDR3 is CASSQSDTEAFF. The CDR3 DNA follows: TGTGCCAGCAGCCAATCGGACACTGAAGCTTTCTTT.